The 19 T cell receptor beta chains below were found in one sample sequenced in a study of a mutant IDH1 vaccine in newly diagnosed glioma. The time point is: week 5, during vaccination. With topical imiquimod, each dose of the vaccine consisted of 300 ug of mutant IDH1 20-mer peptide. Their antigens are not known. Using immunoSEQ multiplex PCR, the repertoire was profiled, and TCRdb retains in-frame clones only, with some absent. There are roughly 60,000 clones in the sample; about 86% occur only once, and about 7% lies in the top ten. This material consisted of PBMCs, taken from a glioma patient whose treatment included an IDH1 peptide vaccine. The source of these receptors is a woman aged 45-65 years with glioma.

The chain combines TRBV5-6 with TRBJ2-1; 9 nucleotides agree with TRBD1. The CDR3 spans 16 residues. Germline CDR1 and CDR2: SGHDT and YYEEEE. V trimming: 1 base; J trimming: 10 bases; junction bases outside the gene matches: 12. The CDR3 coding sequence is TGTGCCAGCAGCTTGTACCCGGGACAGGGTGTAAGGGAGCAGTTCTTC. It codes for CASSLYPGQGVREQFF.

This sequence joins TRBV6-6 and TRBJ1-3; D gene uncertain. The germline gives CDR1 MNHNY, CDR2 SVGAGI (reference sequence). Trimming removed 5 bases from V and 0 bases from J, with 14 bases in between. CDR3 length equals 16 residues. CDR3 DNA sequence: TGTGCCAGCAGTCCGGACGGATCCGACTCTGGAAACACCATATATTTT. It encodes CASSPDGSDSGNTIYF.

The chain has TRBV5-1 and TRBJ1-2; D is unclear. Germline values: CDR1 SGHRS, CDR2 YFSETQ. The CDR3 consists of 13 residues. V was cut by 2 bases and J by 2 bases, with 7 bases left in between. The CDR3 coding sequence is TGCGCCAGCAGCTTTAGCGAAAACTATGGCTACACCTTC. This sequence encodes CASSFSENYGYTF.

This chain connects TRBV5-1 to TRBJ2-1, with 13 bases aligning to TRBD2. Trimming took 3 bases from V and 7 from J; bases not matched to a gene: 19. The CDR3 spans 20 residues. In germline, CDR1 is SGHRS, CDR2 YFSETQ. This CDR3 reads CASSWEGKGQLAGGRNEQFF. The CDR3 region has the DNA TGCGCCAGCAGCTGGGAAGGGAAGGGGCAACTAGCGGGGGGGCGGAATGAGCAGTTCTTC.

The V call is TRBV15, the J call TRBJ1-1; D gene uncertain. The germline V and J ends were trimmed by 0 bases and 1 base, with 6 bases remaining between them. Germline CDR1 is LNHNV and CDR2 is YYDKDF (reference sequence). The CDR3 spans 14 residues. CDR3 nucleotides: TGTGCCACCAGCAGAGATCTCGGGAACACTGAAGCTTTCTTT. Residues: CATSRDLGNTEAFF. Looking up the rest from reference TRBV15 and TRBJ1-1 gives the full variable domain: DAMVIQNPRYQVTQFGKPVTLSCSQTLNHNVMYWYQQKSSQAPKLLFHYYDKDFNNEADTPDNFQSRRPNTSFCFLDIRSPGLGDTAMYLCATSRDLGNTEAFFGQGTRLTVV.

This chain uses TRBV19 with TRBJ1-6; D ambiguous. V lost 5 bases, J lost 7 bases, and 9 bases lay in between. The CDR3 runs to 13 residues. The germline gives CDR1 LNHDA, CDR2 SQIVND (reference sequence). The CDR3 bases are TGTGCCAGTAGTCTAGGTTGGAATTCACCCCTCCACTTT. This sequence encodes CASSLGWNSPLHF.

This rearrangement joins TRBV4-3 to TRBJ2-1; D unresolved. This CDR3 comprises 16 residues. V lost 0 bases to trimming and J lost 1 base, with 10 bases between them. Germline V CDR1 and CDR2: LGHNA, YSLEER. CDR3 residues: CASSQDQRISYNEQFF. The CDR3 DNA reads TGCGCCAGCAGCCAAGATCAACGGATTTCCTACAATGAGCAGTTCTTC.

V and J are TRBV5-1 and TRBJ2-7, with TRBD1 identical over 9 bases. V trimming: 5 bases; J trimming: 0 bases; junction bases outside the gene matches: 3. Germline loops: CDR1 SGHRS, CDR2 YFSETQ. The CDR3 has 14 residues. CDR3 sequence: CASRQTGGSYEQYF. CDR3 sequence (DNA): TGCGCCAGCAGACAGACAGGGGGCTCCTACGAGCAGTACTTC. The whole variable domain, filled in from reference TRBV5-1 and TRBJ2-7, reads KAGVTQTPRYLIKTRGQQVTLSCSPISGHRSVSWYQQTPGQGLQFLFEYFSETQRNKGNFPGRFSGRQFSNSRSEMNVSTLELGDSALYLCASRQTGGSYEQYFGPGTRLTVT.

The chain couples TRBV9 to TRBJ1-5; D unclear. The CDR3 has 13 amino acids. Germline CDR1 is SGDLS and CDR2 is YYNGEE. Trimming removed 0 bases from V and 3 bases from J, with 4 bases in between. The CDR3 region has the DNA TGTGCCAGCAGCGTAGGACCCAATCAGCCCCAGCATTTT. As protein: CASSVGPNQPQHF.

The V gene is TRBV28, the J gene TRBJ2-1; 7 nucleotides align to TRBD1. The V and J ends lost 5 bases and 3 bases, in that order; junction bases with no gene match: 16. The CDR3 sequence is 18 residues long. Germline loops: CDR1 MDHEN, CDR2 SYDVKM. The CDR3 is CASSVRQGQTTIYNEQFF. The CDR3 region has the DNA TGTGCCAGCAGTGTACGTCAGGGACAGACAACAATCTACAATGAGCAGTTCTTC.

J is TRBJ1-1 and V is TRBV15; possibly TRBD1 for D (5 bases). V lost 3 bases and J 11 bases, leaving 22 bases between the germline ends. CDR3 length equals 15 residues. From germline, CDR1 is LNHNV and CDR2 YYDKDF (reference sequence). The CDR3 spells CATSRHLGQGVDAFF. Here the CDR3 DNA reads TGTGCCACCAGCAGGCACTTAGGCCAGGGAGTGGATGCTTTCTTT.

The CDR3 sequence is CASSLGIGNTIYF. CDR3 nucleotide sequence: TGTGCCAGCAGCTTAGGGATTGGAAACACCATATATTTT. V usage is TRBV11-3 and J usage is TRBJ1-3; D remains unclear. CDR3 length: 13 amino acids. Trimming pared 1 base from V and 3 bases from J, leaving 4 bases between. CDR1 and CDR2 from the germline V gene are SGHNT and YENEEA.

The chain is built from TRBV7-9 and TRBJ2-7; no reliable D call. The CDR3 consists of 13 residues. CDR1 is SEHNR, CDR2 FQNEAQ, per germline (reference sequence). The V gene lost 6 bases and the J gene lost 3 bases, with 12 bases spanning the gap. The CDR3, as DNA: TGTGCCAGCAGGTCGGAAAGTATCTACGAGCAGTACTTC. Its protein product is CASRSESIYEQYF. Full variable domain (missing parts from reference TRBV7-9 and TRBJ2-7): DTGVSQNPRHKITKRGQNVTFRCDPISEHNRLYWYRQTLGQGPEFLTYFQNEAQLEKSRLLSDRFSAERPKGSFSTLEIQRTEQGDSAMYLCASRSESIYEQYFGPGTRLTVT.

The V gene is TRBV29-1, the J gene TRBJ2-7, with D possibly called TRBD1 or TRBD2 (6 bases each). This CDR3 region has 16 residues. V gave up 3 bases and J gave up 5 bases, with 23 bases separating them. CDR1 and CDR2 (germline): SQVTM, ANQGSEA. CDR3 nucleotide sequence: TGCAGCGTTGAGATCCTCGCGGGACACCTTCGGAACGAGCAGTACTTC. This sequence encodes CSVEILAGHLRNEQYF.

The chain uses TRBV9 and TRBJ1-3; no definite D call. Per the germline V gene, CDR1 is SGDLS and CDR2 is YYNGEE. The V end was cut by 0 bases, the J end by 0 bases, with 4 bases between. CDR3 length equals 14 residues. The DNA of the CDR3 is TGTGCCAGCAGCGTAGCGCGCTCTGGAAACACCATATATTTT. Residues: CASSVARSGNTIYF.

The CDR3 coding sequence is TGTGCCAGCAGCCTTAGCCCGGTCAGGGGGAACACTGAAGCTTTCTTT. Translating it yields CASSLSPVRGNTEAFF. The chain couples TRBV7-3 to TRBJ1-1; a possible D gene is TRBD1 (6 bases). Germline V gives CDR1 SGHTA, CDR2 FQGTGA. The V and J ends lost 5 bases and 1 base respectively, with 17 bases between them. This CDR3 contains 16 residues.

The rearrangement links TRBV2 to TRBJ2-3; D gene uncertain. This CDR3 spans 13 amino acids. Trimming left V 2 bases short and J 2 bases short, with 5 bases between. CDR1 and CDR2 (germline): SNHLY, FYNNEI. CDR3 sequence: CASSEFITDTQYF. CDR3 nucleotide sequence: TGTGCCAGCAGTGAATTCATCACAGATACGCAGTATTTT.

The V gene is TRBV4-1, the J gene TRBJ2-3; 9 bases fit TRBD2. CDR1 MGHRA and CDR2 YSYEKL come from the germline V gene. J gave up 2 bases and V 1 base, and 4 bases lay outside the gene matches. The CDR3 is 16 amino acids. CDR3 amino acids: CASSQAGGGATDTQYF. Written as DNA, the CDR3 is TGCGCCAGCAGCCAAGCCGGCGGGGGGGCCACAGATACGCAGTATTTT.

V and J are TRBV7-9 and TRBJ1-6; D perhaps matches TRBD1 (6 bases). Germline V gene data show CDR1 as SEHNR and CDR2 as FQNEAQ (reference sequence). This CDR3 comprises 15 residues. Between the trimmed V and J ends, which lost 2 bases and 10 bases, there was a span of 15 bases. The CDR3 bases are TGTGCCAGCAGCTTATCGGAGGGGGGGAGGTCACCCCTCCACTTT. Its protein is CASSLSEGGRSPLHF. Together with reference TRBV7-9 and TRBJ1-6, the CDR3 gives the full variable domain: DTGVSQNPRHKITKRGQNVTFRCDPISEHNRLYWYRQTLGQGPEFLTYFQNEAQLEKSRLLSDRFSAERPKGSFSTLEIQRTEQGDSAMYLCASSLSEGGRSPLHFGNGTRLTVT.